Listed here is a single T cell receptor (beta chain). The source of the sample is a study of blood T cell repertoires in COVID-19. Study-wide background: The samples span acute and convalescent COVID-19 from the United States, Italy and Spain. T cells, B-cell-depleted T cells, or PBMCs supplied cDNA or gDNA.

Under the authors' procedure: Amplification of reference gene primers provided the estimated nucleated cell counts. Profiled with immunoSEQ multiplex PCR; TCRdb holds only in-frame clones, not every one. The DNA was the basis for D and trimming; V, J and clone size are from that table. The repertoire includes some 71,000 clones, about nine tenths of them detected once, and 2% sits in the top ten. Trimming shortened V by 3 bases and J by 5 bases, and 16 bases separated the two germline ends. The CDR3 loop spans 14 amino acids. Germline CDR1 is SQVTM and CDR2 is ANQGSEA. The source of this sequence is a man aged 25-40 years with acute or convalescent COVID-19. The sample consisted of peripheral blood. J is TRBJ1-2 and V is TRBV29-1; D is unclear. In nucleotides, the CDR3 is TGCAGCGTTGATGACGGAGCGGAAGGGTATGGCTACACCTTC. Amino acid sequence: CSVDDGAEGYGYTF.